The 24 T cell receptor beta chains below all came from one sample that was sequenced in a study of blood T cell repertoires in COVID-19. Libraries were prepared by immunoSEQ multiplex PCR; TCRdb keeps only in-frame clonotypes and omits some of them. Among some 240,000 clones listed, 80% to 85% were seen once. The specimen sequenced was peripheral blood. Receptor source: a woman aged 60-70 years with active or convalescent COVID-19.

This sequence joins TRBV7-3 and TRBJ1-1; TRBD1 might be the D (5 bases). This CDR3 region has 18 residues. CDR1 is SGHTA and CDR2 is FQGTGA in the germline V gene. The V gene lost 2 bases and the J gene lost 3 bases, with 22 bases spanning the gap. The CDR3 bases are TGTGCCAGCAGCTTACGGTCAGGGCCGAGAGAGAGATACACTGAAGCTTTCTTT. Protein sequence: CASSLRSGPRERYTEAFF.

The V gene is TRBV7-9, the J gene TRBJ2-1; 8 nucleotides line up with TRBD2. The CDR3 length is 15 residues. V lost 2 bases to trimming and J lost 8 bases; unmatched junction nucleotides: 8. Germline V lookup: CDR1 SEHNR, CDR2 FQNEAQ (reference sequence). In nucleotides, the CDR3 is TGTGCCAGCAGCTTAATAACTAGCGGACGGGATGAGCAGTTCTTC. It yields the protein CASSLITSGRDEQFF. The whole variable domain, remainder taken from reference TRBV7-9 and TRBJ2-1, is DTGVSQNPRHKITKRGQNVTFRCDPISEHNRLYWYRQTLGQGPEFLTYFQNEAQLEKSRLLSDRFSAERPKGSFSTLEIQRTEQGDSAMYLCASSLITSGRDEQFFGPGTRLTVL.

The V gene is TRBV2, the J gene TRBJ2-2; no firm D call. V was trimmed by 8 bases and J by 1 base, leaving 8 bases between them. Germline values: CDR1 SNHLY, CDR2 FYNNEI. The CDR3 contains 13 residues. This CDR3 reads CASVQENTGELFF. Here the CDR3 DNA reads TGTGCCAGCGTCCAGGAGAACACCGGGGAGCTGTTTTTT.

This clone was counted only a few times. The V and J genes are TRBV14 and TRBJ2-5, with D tentatively TRBD2 (5 bases). CDR1 SGHDN and CDR2 FVKESK come from the germline V gene. With 0 bases removed from V and 7 bases from J, the gap between germline ends came to 12 bases. CDR3 size: 14 residues. The CDR3 nucleotides are TGTGCCAGCAGCCAAGATCGAGGAGGAGTGACCCAGTACTTC. Translation gives CASSQDRGGVTQYF.

The chain uses TRBV6-6 and TRBJ1-5; D is perhaps TRBD1 (5 bases). The CDR3 is 15 residues long. Trimming took off 6 bases at V and 0 bases at J, with 12 bases between the two ends. The germline V gene has CDR1 MNHNY and CDR2 SVGAGI (reference sequence). The CDR3 sequence is CASRPRGDSNQPQHF. Written as DNA, the CDR3 is TGTGCCAGCAGGCCTCGGGGGGATAGCAATCAGCCCCAGCATTTT.

This chain joins TRBV18 and TRBJ2-7, with D maybe TRBD1 (6 bases). CDR3 length: 14 residues. Trimming pared 3 bases from V and 1 base from J, leaving 10 bases between. CDR1 and CDR2 from the germline V gene are KGHSH and LQKENI. The CDR3 region is CASSPRQGSYEQYF. In nucleotides, the CDR3 is TGTGCCAGCTCACCTCGGCAGGGGTCCTACGAGCAGTACTTC.

The chain joins TRBV6-1 to TRBJ1-2; 8 positions agree with TRBD1. The J segment lost 6 bases and the V segment lost 3 bases, leaving 6 bases of the junction unmatched. Germline V gives CDR1 MNHNS, CDR2 SASEGT. This CDR3 spans 14 amino acids. This CDR3 is CASSDDRGWNGYTF. CDR3 nucleotides: TGTGCCAGCAGTGATGACAGGGGTTGGAATGGCTACACCTTC.

This chain links TRBV2 with TRBJ2-2; weak D call: TRBD2 (6 bases). The CDR3 loop spans 14 amino acids. Trimming stripped 8 bases from V and 1 base from J, with 11 bases between. Germline V CDR1 and CDR2: SNHLY, FYNNEI. The CDR3 spells CASRRGRNTGELFF. The CDR3 DNA sequence: TGTGCCAGCCGACGGGGGAGGAACACCGGGGAGCTGTTTTTT.

This rearrangement joins TRBV2 to TRBJ1-2; 7 positions match TRBD1. The CDR3 consists of 15 residues. Germline V lookup: CDR1 SNHLY, CDR2 FYNNEI. Trimming at V came to 3 bases and at J to 5 bases, leaving 9 bases not matched to a gene. The CDR3 nucleotides read TGTGCCAGCAGTGAGGGGACTGGGACAGCATATGGCTACACCTTC. This encodes CASSEGTGTAYGYTF.

In its sample, this clone was seen once. This chain uses TRBV18 with TRBJ1-6; 7 bases map to TRBD1. CDR1 is KGHSH, CDR2 LQKENI, per germline. With V trimmed by 3 bases and J by 0 bases, 8 bases remained unmatched. The CDR3 spans 18 residues. CDR3 loop: CASSPQDRPSSYNSPLHF. DNA of the CDR3: TGTGCCAGCTCACCGCAGGACAGGCCGAGCTCCTATAATTCACCCCTCCACTTT.

The rearrangement joins TRBV23-1 to TRBJ2-5; D is uncertain. TRBV23-1 is filed as an ORF, its function uncertain. The CDR3 runs 11 residues. V lost 11 bases and J 7 bases, leaving 14 bases between the germline ends. In DNA, the CDR3 is TGCGCCTTATGTCGGTTTGGGACCCAGTACTTC. This translates into CALCRFGTQYF.

This clone was picked up one time. Other DNA variants within this sample encode the same CDR3. The gene calls are TRBV7-9 and TRBJ2-1, with TRBD2 matching 14 bases. CDR1 and CDR2 from the germline V gene are SEHNR and FQNEAQ (reference sequence). The ends lost 5 bases at V and 10 bases at J; junction bases unmatched: 4. The CDR3 totals 14 residues. The CDR3 DNA follows: TGTGCCAGCAGCCTGGGACTAGCGGGGGTCGAGCAGTTCTTC. Amino acids: CASSLGLAGVEQFF.

This clone was found a few times. V and J are TRBV4-1 and TRBJ1-2; D gene unclear. The germline gives CDR1 MGHRA, CDR2 YSYEKL. CDR3 size: 13 residues. Deletions cut 3 bases from V and 3 bases from J, with 8 bases between. The CDR3 coding sequence is TGCGCCAGCAGCCATGGGCAATACTATGGCTACACCTTC. This gives the protein CASSHGQYYGYTF.

This rearrangement joins TRBV5-1 to TRBJ2-7, with TRBD2 as a possible D gene (6 bases). V was trimmed by 3 bases and J by 7 bases, leaving 17 bases between them. The CDR3 loop spans 14 amino acids. CDR1 is SGHRS and CDR2 is YFSETQ in the germline V gene. CDR3 in amino acids: CASSWPGDPGEQYF. CDR3 DNA sequence: TGCGCCAGCAGCTGGCCGGGAGACCCGGGGGAGCAGTACTTC.

This sequence joins TRBV27 and TRBJ1-2; D unresolved. The V gene lost 5 bases and the J gene lost 0 bases, with 7 bases spanning the gap. This CDR3 region has 13 residues. Germline lookup yields CDR1 MNHEY and CDR2 SMNVEV (reference sequence). The CDR3 sequence is CASSHLANYGYTF. CDR3 coding DNA: TGTGCCAGCAGTCATCTAGCTAACTATGGCTACACCTTC.

The genes are TRBV7-3 and TRBJ1-3; no clear D. V lost 4 bases to trimming and J lost 3 bases, with 7 bases between them. The length of the CDR3 is 13 residues. Germline CDR1 reads SGHTA; CDR2 reads FQGTGA. The CDR3 region is CASSSGDGNTIYF. As DNA, the CDR3 is TGTGCCAGCAGCTCCGGGGATGGAAACACCATATATTTT. The variable domain in full, completed from reference TRBV7-3 and TRBJ1-3, reads GAGVSQTPSNKVTEKGKYVELRCDPISGHTALYWYRQSLGQGPEFLIYFQGTGAADDSGLPNDRFFAVRPEGSVSTLKIQRTERGDSAVYLCASSSGDGNTIYFGEGSWLTVV.

CDR3 residues: CASSWTSGGILTDTQYF. The DNA for the CDR3 is TGTGCCAGCAGCTGGACTAGCGGGGGGATTTTGACAGATACGCAGTATTTT. V gene TRBV3-1 (or the pseudogene TRBV3-2) combines with J gene TRBJ2-3, with 14 bases identical to TRBD2. V shed 5 bases and J 3 bases; nucleotides not matched to a gene: 7. Germline V gene data show CDR1 as LGHDT and CDR2 as YNNKEL (reference sequence). The CDR3 covers 17 residues.

This chain's CDR3 is CARSLAGASSYF. Written as DNA, the CDR3 is TGTGCCAGAAGCTTGGCCGGTGCTAGCTCGTACTTC. The rearrangement links TRBV5-3 to TRBJ2-5; tentative D call: TRBD2 (5 bases). TRBV5-3 is filed as an ORF, its function uncertain. Trimming removed 0 bases at V and 13 bases at J, with 13 bases between. There are 12 residues in the CDR3.

This sequence joins TRBV6-6 and TRBJ1-6; D uncertain. Germline CDR1 and CDR2: MNHNY and SVGAGI (reference sequence). Trimming pared 0 bases from V and 10 bases from J, leaving 13 bases between. CDR3 length equals 15 residues. The CDR3 protein is CASSYSRAEWSPLHF. In DNA form, the CDR3 reads TGTGCCAGCAGTTACTCGAGGGCGGAATGGTCACCCCTCCACTTT.

The rearrangement joins TRBV27 to TRBJ1-2, with D uncertain. From germline, CDR1 is MNHEY and CDR2 SMNVEV (reference sequence). The CDR3 loop spans 14 amino acids. V lost 5 bases, J lost 4 bases, and 14 bases lay in between. CDR3 region: CASSTVMNGYGYTF. The CDR3 DNA reads as TGTGCCAGCAGTACAGTAATGAACGGCTATGGCTACACCTTC.

The V call is TRBV5-1, the J call TRBJ2-2, with 7 bases fitting TRBD1. The V gene's germline CDR1 is SGHRS and CDR2 YFSETQ. The CDR3 runs 16 residues. With V trimmed by 2 bases and J by 1 base, 5 bases remained unmatched. The chain's CDR3 is CASSLLNRGNTGELFF. The CDR3 coding sequence is TGCGCCAGCAGCTTACTGAACAGGGGGAACACCGGGGAGCTGTTTTTT.

This sequence joins TRBV2 and TRBJ2-1, with 10 nucleotides matching TRBD2. After removal of 10 bases from V and 4 bases from J, the junction contained 4 bases not matched to a gene. The germline V gene encodes CDR1 SNHLY and CDR2 FYNNEI. The CDR3 is 13 residues long. The CDR3 region is CATRTSGYNEQFF. As DNA, the CDR3 is TGTGCCACCAGGACTAGCGGTTACAATGAGCAGTTCTTC.

This sequence joins TRBV4-1 and TRBJ1-1; 7 bases are a match to TRBD1. The CDR3 consists of 14 residues. Germline V gene lookup returns CDR1 MGHRA and CDR2 YSYEKL. The J segment lost 5 bases and the V segment lost 2 bases, leaving 5 bases of the junction unmatched. CDR3 region: CASSQKGARTEAFF. The CDR3 DNA is TGCGCCAGCAGCCAAAAGGGGGCTAGGACTGAAGCTTTCTTT.

The genes are TRBV12-3 or TRBV12-4 and TRBJ1-1; no definite D call. The CDR3 runs to 10 residues. V lost 8 bases, J lost 10 bases, and 11 bases lay in between. The CDR3 DNA reads as TGTGCCAGCCTCCGGCCGGGAGCTTTCTTT. This encodes CASLRPGAFF.